This T cell receptor beta chain was identified in a study of cytomegalovirus exposure and HLA in healthy donors. Whole-study findings and limits: TCR beta chains numbering approximately 150 were designated cytomegalovirus-associated. For presence/absence analyses, sequencing depth was assumed to be roughly uniform across donors. Clonal expansion was found to be greater in HLA-associated TCR beta chains than in equally common others in a later analysis.

A note on this clone: The antigen is unknown.

The CDR3 totals 14 residues. CDR1 is LGHNA and CDR2 is YNFKEQ in the germline V gene. V was clipped by 1 base and J by 3 bases, with 9 bases between them. The PCR contained 60 Vbeta and 13 Jbeta primers. Assay: immunoSEQ multiplex PCR; the TCRdb copy retains only in-frame clones and omits some. This table holds 150,000 to 200,000 clones. The V call is TRBV4-2, the J call TRBJ1-2; D unclear. This TCR was recovered from a boy aged 5 to 17 in good health and CMV-seronegative. The sample taken for sequencing was PBMCs. The CDR3 DNA reads as TGTGCCAGCAGCCAAGCCGGTCAGGACTATGGCTACACCTTC. As protein: CASSQAGQDYGYTF.